A single sample is the source of the 19 T cell receptor beta chains below, sequenced in a study of identifying expanded T cells in peripheral blood. Produced via immunoSEQ multiplex PCR; TCRdb's table is partial and in-frame only. The sample comprises about 58,000 clones, 89% of which are singletons, and about 3.8% rests with the top ten. The sample comprised blood. These receptors all stem from a person aged 18 to 75 in good health.

The chain uses TRBV6-6 and TRBJ2-2; D might be TRBD1 or TRBD2, each matching 5 bases. This CDR3 spans 13 amino acids. Germline V gene lookup returns CDR1 MNHNY and CDR2 SVGAGI (reference sequence). Trimming pared 4 bases from V and 7 bases from J, leaving 10 bases between. This CDR3 reads CASSWGSNGELFF. CDR3 coding DNA: TGTGCCAGCAGTTGGGGGAGTAACGGGGAGCTGTTTTTT.

This clone was recorded at least ten times. The chain carries TRBV30 and TRBJ1-6, with 9 nucleotides matching TRBD1. The CDR3 is 16 amino acids. Losses at the gene ends were 4 bases for V and 10 bases for J; bases not matched to a gene: 14. Germline V gene sequence: CDR1 GTSNPN, CDR2 SVGIG (reference sequence). The CDR3 region has the DNA TGTGCCTGGAATGAGCGGGACAGGGTCCTTCAATCACCCCTCCACTTT. It specifies CAWNERDRVLQSPLHF.

The chain uses TRBV27 and TRBJ2-3, with D possibly being TRBD1 (5 bases). The germline V and J ends were trimmed by 7 bases and 1 base, with 15 bases remaining between them. CDR1 is MNHEY, CDR2 SMNVEV, per germline (reference sequence). This CDR3 is 15 amino acids long. CDR3 nucleotides: TGTGCCAGCAAAGCTTCAGGGCTAGGCACAGATACGCAGTATTTT. This gives the protein CASKASGLGTDTQYF.

The chain employs TRBV6-5 and TRBJ2-1; D tentatively fits TRBD1 or TRBD2 (6 bases each). The CDR3 is made up of 15 amino acids. The V end was cut by 2 bases, the J end by 5 bases, with 13 bases between. Germline CDR1 is MNHEY and CDR2 is SVGAGI. For the CDR3, the DNA is TGTGCCAGCAGTTACCGAGGGGGGAGAGACAATGAGCAGTTCTTC. Residues: CASSYRGGRDNEQFF.

V is TRBV2 and J is TRBJ1-1; tentative D call: TRBD1 (6 bases). This CDR3 is 13 amino acids long. Germline lookup yields CDR1 SNHLY and CDR2 FYNNEI. V lost 6 bases, J lost 4 bases, and 12 bases lay in between. The CDR3 bases are TGTGCCAGCAGCCGGGAGGGGGGCACTGAAGCTTTCTTT. Its translation is CASSREGGTEAFF.

The genes are TRBV7-2 and TRBJ2-3, with D possibly matching TRBD2 (6 bases). The germline V gene encodes CDR1 SGHTA and CDR2 FQGNSA. V lost 5 bases and J lost 7, with 16 bases in between. The CDR3 runs to 14 residues. The DNA for the CDR3 is TGTGCCAGCAGCATGACCGGGACTGATCATACGCAGTATTTT. Translation: CASSMTGTDHTQYF.

The rearrangement joins TRBV19 to TRBJ2-1; D is uncertain. V lost 4 bases, J lost 1 base, and 8 bases lay in between. CDR1 and CDR2 (germline): LNHDA, SQIVND (reference sequence). There are 14 residues in the CDR3. CDR3 DNA sequence: TGTGCCAGTAGTAACGGAGCTTCCTACAATGAGCAGTTCTTC. It translates to CASSNGASYNEQFF.

The V gene is TRBV9, the J gene TRBJ1-4; TRBD1 aligns across 8 bases. The CDR3 sequence is 15 residues long. Germline CDR1 SGDLS, CDR2 YYNGEE. Trimming took 3 bases from V and 4 from J; bases not matched to a gene: 5. The CDR3 loop is CASSATGADNEKLFF. For the CDR3, the DNA is TGTGCCAGCAGCGCGACAGGGGCTGATAATGAAAAACTGTTTTTT. The full variable domain, in which reference TRBV9 and TRBJ1-4 provide the parts outside the CDR3, is DSGVTQTPKHLITATGQRVTLRCSPRSGDLSVYWYQQSLDQGLQFLIQYYNGEERAKGNILERFSAQQFPDLHSELNLSSLELGDSALYFCASSATGADNEKLFFGSGTQLSVL.

As for this clone: Within the sample, other DNA sequences also encode this same CDR3. V usage is TRBV13 and J usage is TRBJ2-7; 8 nucleotides line up with TRBD2. CDR1 and CDR2 from the germline V gene are PRHDT and FYEKMQ (reference sequence). V lost 8 bases and J lost 2; bases outside the gene matches: 8. The CDR3 spans 14 residues. CDR3 sequence (DNA): TGTGCCAGCCTCCGGCGGGGGGCTACCTACGAGCAGTACTTC. Protein sequence: CASLRRGATYEQYF.

This chain joins TRBV13 and TRBJ2-3; no firm D call. This CDR3 contains 13 residues. Germline V gives CDR1 PRHDT, CDR2 FYEKMQ (reference sequence). Trimming cost V 0 bases and J 4 bases, with 5 bases left between them. The DNA of the CDR3 is TGTGCCAGCAGCTTAGGCTTAGCAGATACGCAGTATTTT. Translation: CASSLGLADTQYF.

The rearrangement links TRBV11-2 to TRBJ2-7, with D unresolved. The CDR3 totals 11 residues. Trimming took 3 bases from V and 2 from J, leaving 2 bases between them. Germline-derived CDR1 and CDR2 are SGHAT and FQNNGV. The CDR3 DNA is TGTGCCAGCAGCTTCACCTACGAGCAGTACTTC. Translation: CASSFTYEQYF.

Details on this clone: This CDR3 is also generated by other DNA sequences in the sample. CDR3 in DNA: TGTGCCAGCAGTTTAGGGGGGTCCCAAGAGACCCAGTACTTC. Translation gives CASSLGGSQETQYF. V gene TRBV28 combines with J gene TRBJ2-5; D is possibly TRBD2 (6 bases). V lost 2 bases and J lost 1, with 8 bases in between. The CDR3 sequence is 14 residues long. Germline values: CDR1 MDHEN, CDR2 SYDVKM. The full variable domain, completed using reference TRBV28 and TRBJ2-5, is DVKVTQSSRYLVKRTGEKVFLECVQDMDHENMFWYRQDPGLGLRLIYFSYDVKMKEKGDIPEGYSVSREKKERFSLILESASTNQTSMYLCASSLGGSQETQYFGPGTRLLVL.

The chain carries TRBV7-9 and TRBJ2-1; a possible D gene is TRBD2 (5 bases). The CDR3 has 16 residues. Germline V lookup: CDR1 SEHNR, CDR2 FQNEAQ (reference sequence). Trimming pared 0 bases from V and 7 bases from J, leaving 16 bases between. CDR3 coding DNA: TGTGCCAGCAGCTTAGCAGGAGGTGGAGTCGGGAATGAGCAGTTCTTC. This gives the protein CASSLAGGGVGNEQFF.

The chain has TRBV10-1 and TRBJ1-2; 7 bases map to TRBD1. J lost 7 bases, V lost 2 bases, and 4 bases had no gene match. The germline V gene has CDR1 WNHNN and CDR2 SYGVQD (reference sequence). The CDR3 is made up of 13 amino acids. CDR3 amino acids: CASSETTGAGYTF. For the CDR3, the DNA is TGCGCCAGCAGTGAGACCACAGGGGCTGGCTACACCTTC.

The rearrangement links TRBV9 to TRBJ2-2; D gene uncertain. Trimming cost V 2 bases and J 4 bases, with 15 bases left between them. The V gene's germline CDR1 is SGDLS and CDR2 YYNGEE. The CDR3 is made up of 16 amino acids. CDR3 sequence: CASSVNAQRGTGELFF. The CDR3 region has the DNA TGTGCCAGCAGCGTCAACGCCCAAAGAGGCACCGGGGAGCTGTTTTTT.

This sequence joins TRBV5-1 and TRBJ2-6; D is uncertain. The length of the CDR3 is 14 residues. Germline assignment: CDR1 SGHRS and CDR2 YFSETQ. The germline V and J ends were trimmed by 4 bases and 0 bases, with 5 bases remaining between them. The CDR3 spells CASSQSSGANVLTF. CDR3 bases: TGCGCCAGCAGCCAAAGCTCTGGGGCCAACGTCCTGACTTTC.

V and J are TRBV5-4 and TRBJ2-5; D not certain. The germline CDR1 and CDR2 sequences are SGHNT and YYREEE (reference sequence). This CDR3 contains 14 residues. V was trimmed by 0 bases and J by 5 bases, leaving 11 bases between them. CDR3 sequence: CASSLDPSVETQYF. The CDR3 region has the DNA TGTGCCAGCAGCTTGGATCCAAGCGTGGAGACCCAGTACTTC.

This clone was detected once. The chain combines TRBV4-3 with TRBJ2-3, with TRBD2 matching over 7 bases. J lost 2 bases, V lost 1 base, and 6 bases had no gene match. Germline V CDR1 and CDR2: LGHNA, YSLEER. This CDR3 contains 16 residues. DNA of the CDR3: TGCGCCAGCAGCCAAGGGAGCGGGATATCCACAGATACGCAGTATTTT. This translates into CASSQGSGISTDTQYF.

This sequence joins TRBV18 and TRBJ1-1, with a weak D call TRBD1 (6 bases). Trimming took off 3 bases at V and 2 bases at J, with 7 bases between the two ends. The CDR3 is made up of 13 amino acids. Germline CDR1 is KGHSH and CDR2 is LQKENI. In DNA, the CDR3 is TGTGCCAGCTCACCGGGGGGCAACACTGAAGCTTTCTTT. Encoded protein: CASSPGGNTEAFF.